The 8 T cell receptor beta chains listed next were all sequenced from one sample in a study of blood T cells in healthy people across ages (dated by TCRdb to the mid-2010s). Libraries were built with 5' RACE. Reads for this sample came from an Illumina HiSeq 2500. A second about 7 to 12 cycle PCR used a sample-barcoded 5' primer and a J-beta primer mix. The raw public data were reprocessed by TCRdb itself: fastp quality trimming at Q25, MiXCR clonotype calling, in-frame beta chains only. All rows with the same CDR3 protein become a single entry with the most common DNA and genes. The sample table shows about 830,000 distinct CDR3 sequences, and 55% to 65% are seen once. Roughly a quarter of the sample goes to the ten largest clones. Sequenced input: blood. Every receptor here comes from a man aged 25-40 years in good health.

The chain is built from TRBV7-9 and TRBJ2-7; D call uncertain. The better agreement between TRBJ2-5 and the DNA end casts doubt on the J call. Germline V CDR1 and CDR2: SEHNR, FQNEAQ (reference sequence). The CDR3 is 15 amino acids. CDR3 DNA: TGTGCCAGCAGCTTAGTGGGCTCTAGGTCAGAGACCCAGTACTTC. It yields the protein CASSLVGSRSETQYF.

The CDR3 protein is CASSLKAGAPSYEQYF. The CDR3 nucleotides read TGTGCCAGCAGTTTAAAGGCGGGGGCTCCTTCCTACGAGCAGTACTTC. J is TRBJ2-7 and V is TRBV28; D possibly corresponds to TRBD2 (7 bases). CDR3 length equals 16 residues. Germline CDR1 MDHEN, CDR2 SYDVKM. The V and J ends lost 2 bases and 1 base respectively, with 15 bases between them.

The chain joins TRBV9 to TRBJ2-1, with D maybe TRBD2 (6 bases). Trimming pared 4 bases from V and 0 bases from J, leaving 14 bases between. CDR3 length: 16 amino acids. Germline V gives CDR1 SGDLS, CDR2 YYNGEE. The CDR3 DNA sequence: TGTGCCAGCAGCCCTGGGGGGAAGAGCTCCTACAATGAGCAGTTCTTC. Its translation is CASSPGGKSSYNEQFF.

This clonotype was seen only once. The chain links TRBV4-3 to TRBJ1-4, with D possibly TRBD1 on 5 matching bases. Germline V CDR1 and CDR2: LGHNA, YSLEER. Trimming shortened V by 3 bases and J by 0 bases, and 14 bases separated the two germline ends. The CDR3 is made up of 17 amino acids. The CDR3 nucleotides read TGCGCCAGCAGCCAGACCGGGACGGTTGCAACTAATGAAAAACTGTTTTTT. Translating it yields CASSQTGTVATNEKLFF.

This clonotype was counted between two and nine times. As DNA, the CDR3 is TGTGCCAGCAGCGGAAGGAGACTAGCGGACACAGATACGCAGTATTTT. Translating it yields CASSGRRLADTDTQYF. The chain employs TRBV11-1 and TRBJ2-3; 9 positions agree with TRBD2. CDR1 and CDR2 (germline): SGHAT, FQDESV (reference sequence). This CDR3 spans 16 amino acids. Trimming cost V 5 bases and J 2 bases; bases outside gene matches: 8.

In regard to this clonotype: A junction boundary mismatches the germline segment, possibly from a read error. CDR3 nucleotides: TGTGCCGGCAGTCCCGCGGGTGGACTGCAAGAGACCCAGTACTTC. It is translated as CAGSPAGGLQETQYF. This sequence joins TRBV28 and TRBJ2-5; D perhaps matches TRBD2 (5 bases). Germline CDR1 is MDHEN and CDR2 is SYDVKM. This CDR3 spans 15 amino acids.

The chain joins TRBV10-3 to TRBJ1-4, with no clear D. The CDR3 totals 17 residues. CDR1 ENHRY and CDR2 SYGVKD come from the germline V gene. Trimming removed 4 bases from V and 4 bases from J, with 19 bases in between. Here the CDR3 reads CAISGIFGWRDNEKLFF. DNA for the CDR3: TGTGCCATCAGTGGAATTTTTGGGTGGAGGGATAATGAAAAACTGTTTTTT.

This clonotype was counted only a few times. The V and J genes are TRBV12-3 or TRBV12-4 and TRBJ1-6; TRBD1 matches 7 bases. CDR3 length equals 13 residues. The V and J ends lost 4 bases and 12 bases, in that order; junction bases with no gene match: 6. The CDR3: CASSSGTAVPLHF. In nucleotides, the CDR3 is TGTGCCAGCAGTTCCGGGACAGCCGTACCCCTCCACTTT.